This TCR beta chain was identified in a study of blood T cells in healthy people across ages. Study-level points and caveats: Naive CD4+ cell counts and diversity both ran higher in long-lived than in aged donors. Total diversity from one million sequenced T cells was likely underestimated. Observed TCR beta diversity showed a strong correlation with the percentage of naive T cells as measured by flow cytometry.

Primed by a sample-barcoded 5' primer and a J-beta primer mix, a second PCR proceeded for 7 to 11 cycles. One entry per CDR3 protein results from TCRdb running MiXCR on the 5' RACE reads. The sample carries about 1,400,000 distinct CDR3 sequences, around 42% recorded once. Total RNA amounts of at least 5 micrograms were extracted per sample. CDR1 SGHDN and CDR2 FVKESK come from the germline V gene. CDR3 size: 14 residues. V was shortened by 4 bases and J by 3 bases, with 10 bases between the two germline ends. A note on this clonotype: Antigen unknown.

The sample consisted of blood. The TCR comes from a woman younger than 30 in good health. The chain recombines TRBV14 with TRBJ2-1, with D uncertain. The chain's CDR3 is CASSPRRFYNEQFF. The CDR3 DNA sequence: TGTGCCAGCAGCCCCCGGCGATTCTACAATGAGCAGTTCTTC.